This T cell receptor (beta chain) was captured by sequencing in a study of graft-versus-host responses after intestinal transplantation (dated by TCRdb to about 2021). Turning to the overall study: The transplants that recipients received were multivisceral, liver-intestinal, or isolated intestinal. Graft-versus-host and host-versus-graft alloreactive T cell clones were tracked in the graft, circulation and bone marrow after intestinal transplantation using bulk TCR-beta CDR3 sequencing. Alloreactive clones were identified by sequencing pre-transplant mixed lymphocyte reaction products and comparing them with unstimulated pre-transplant donor and recipient T cells. A peak of at least 4% donor T cells among recipient peripheral blood mononuclear cells was the definition used for donor T cell macrochimerism. All recipients received anti-thymocyte globulin induction followed by maintenance tacrolimus and steroids for 3 to 4 years. Of the 20 to 25 intestinal transplant recipients enrolled in the cohort, one of whom was a retransplant, a few patients without pretransplant specimens were excluded. Samples from a few later patients were sequenced in-house on an Illumina MiSeq with MiXCR processing rather than by the commercial service.

In the paper's terms, the time point label means: cells obtained before transplantation from donor or recipient. CD3+CD4+ and CD3+CD8+ populations were FACS-sorted from unstimulated pre-transplant donor and recipient cells taken from spleen or lymph nodes. General study outcomes and caveats: The conclusions were limited by the relatively low number and heterogeneity of the intestinal transplant patients. Patients with donor T cell macrochimerism had high GvH to HvG T cell clonal ratios in their allografts. Peak levels of circulating GvH clones were associated with declines in HvG clones early after transplant. GvH clones were detected in recipient bone marrow, and some of these GvH clones were observed earlier in ileal mucosa or blood, consistent with an intestinal mucosal origin.

The CDR3, from cysteine to phenylalanine, totals 16 residues. The retained sequence is limited to the CDR3, 48 bases, with the frame set at the first base. According to the germline V gene, CDR1 reads SGDLS and CDR2 reads YYNGEE. Between the V and J ends, shortened by 4 bases and 2 bases respectively, the junction contains 17 bases. Libraries were prepared through the immunoSEQ multiplex PCR assay. In most patients, genomic DNA was isolated using the Qiagen DNeasy Blood and Tissue Kit and sent frozen to Adaptive Biotechnologies for TCR sequencing. For most patients, high-throughput TCR-beta CDR3 sequencing of genomic DNA was performed by Adaptive Biotechnologies. In the original analysis: Adaptive's ImmunoSEQ software was the source of the TCR sequencing data for around 20 patients, while a few other patients were processed with MiXCR and VDJtools. To correct CD4 versus CD8 sorting errors, sequences present in both subsets at a frequency ratio below 5:1 were removed. CDR3 nucleotide sequences shared between donor and recipient were removed because their origin could not be assigned. Alloreactive clones required at least 2-fold expansion over unstimulated cells and minimum CFSE-low frequency of 0.002% (template counts) or 0.001% (read counts). Clones detected in sequenced pre-transplant spleen, lymph node, or MLR CFSE-low populations of the donor or recipient were defined as mappable. The cumulative frequency of alloreactive clones was calculated as a percentage of all sequences, weighted by copy number. TCRdb stores this immuneACCESS table with in-frame sequences only. Part of the clones is absent; in the studies checked, under half of the shortfall reflects unresolved V genes, and no reason is known for the rest. V and J calls and clone size are copied from that table; D and trimming were computed from the DNA. This sample gives 110,000 to 150,000 clones in total; around 90% of them show up just once. The leading ten clones occupy about 0.19% of the sample.

This clone came up once. It has no known antigen specificity. No base qualities exist here, and no much larger clone lies one base off it. The sample was unstimulated CD4+ T cells sorted from spleen or lymph node cells, taken before intestinal transplant. Recombination linked TRBV9 to TRBJ2-3, and perhaps TRBD1 as D gene, on 5 matching bases. This receptor was identified in a human donor who received an intestinal transplant. The nucleotides are TGTGCCAGCAGCCTTCAGGGAAGCCAGAACACAGATACGCAGTATTTT. This translates into CASSLQGSQNTDTQYF.